The rows below give T cell receptor beta chains drawn from one sample of a study of CD8 T cells in Susac syndrome. MiXCR, run by TCRdb on the immunoSEQ multiplex PCR reads, gives a single entry per CDR3 protein. Counted here are roughly 120,000 distinct CDR3 sequences, 90% to 95% occurring once; the ten biggest clones make up less than 0.15%. The sequencing sample was made of CD4+ T cells from PBMCs. All receptors come from a human donor with multiple sclerosis. Each CDR3 is given with its conserved first and last residue. Each record gives: J gene, D gene, V gene, clone size, CDR3 DNA, CDR3 protein. A D gene is named only where the DNA matches it firmly. A row's size may be missing; if present it is once, few, many or a size class.

TRBJ2-5,NA,TRBV19,NA,TGTGCCAGCAGAGCCGGGGTTCAAGAGACCCAGTACTTC,CASRAGVQETQYF
TRBJ1-4,TRBD1,TRBV14,NA,TGTGCCAGCAGCCTCCGAACAGGGGGCGAAGAAAAACTGTTTTTT,CASSLRTGGEEKLFF
TRBJ2-1,NA,TRBV6-6,NA,TGTGCCGGGGGGGAACAGGGGAAAAATGAGCAGTTCTTC,CAGGEQGKNEQFF
TRBJ2-2,TRBD1,TRBV28,NA,TGTGCCAGCAGTCTGACAGGGAGAAACACCGGGGAGCTGTTTTTT,CASSLTGRNTGELFF
TRBJ2-1,NA,TRBV6-6,NA,TGTGCCAGCAGTCCACCAGGGGCCCCTCCTCAGTTCTTC,CASSPPGAPPQFF
TRBJ1-5,NA,TRBV3-1,NA,TGTGCCAGCAGCCAATATGTTAGCAATCAGCCCCAGCATTTT,CASSQYVSNQPQHF
TRBJ2-3,NA,TRBV29-1,NA,TGCAGCGTTGAGGAGGGAAGGCTTTACCAAGATACGCAGTATTTT,CSVEEGRLYQDTQYF
TRBJ2-2,NA,TRBV7-2,once,TGTGCCAGCAGCTTAGCGTCAGGGTCCGGGGAGCTGTTTTTT,CASSLASGSGELFF
TRBJ2-6,NA,TRBV19,NA,TGTGCCAGTAGTATCCCAGCCCTGACATCTGGGGCCAACGTCCTGACTTTC,CASSIPALTSGANVLTF
TRBJ2-5,NA,TRBV5-1,NA,TGCGCCAGCAGCTCGCCTGGACAGTCCCAAGAGACCCAGTACTTC,CASSSPGQSQETQYF
TRBJ2-5,TRBD2,TRBV30,NA,TGTGCCTGGGCCGTCGGGACTAGCGACGAAGGGACCCAGTACTTC,CAWAVGTSDEGTQYF
TRBJ2-6,NA,TRBV5-1,NA,TGCGCCAGCAGCTCGGGACGGATCTTTAGCTCTGGGGCCAACGTCCTGACTTTC,CASSSGRIFSSGANVLTF
TRBJ2-1,NA,TRBV9,NA,TGTGCCAGCAGCGTAGTGGGGTCCTACAATGAGCAGTTCTTC,CASSVVGSYNEQFF
TRBJ1-5,NA,TRBV4-2,NA,TGTGCCAGCAGCCAAGTTGGGTCGAGCGATCAGCCCCAGCATTTT,CASSQVGSSDQPQHF
TRBJ1-1,TRBD1,TRBV19,NA,TGTGCCGTGGGGACAGAGAACACTGAAGCTTTCTTT,CAVGTENTEAFF
TRBJ1-5,NA,TRBV12-5,NA,TGTGCTAGTGGTCCCCGGCTCGACAGGTATAGCAATCAGCCCCAGCATTTT,CASGPRLDRYSNQPQHF
TRBJ1-4,NA,TRBV19,NA,TGTGCCAGTAGTAGAAGCCCTTACAGGGTTACGGATGAAAAACTGTTTTTT,CASSRSPYRVTDEKLFF
TRBJ2-7,NA,TRBV9,NA,TGTGCCAGCAGCGTAGAGGGAGTAAGTACCTACGAGCAGTACTTC,CASSVEGVSTYEQYF
TRBJ1-1,TRBD1,TRBV2,once,TGTGCCAGCGAGGGGGCAGGGATTCAAAACACTGAAGCTTTCTTT,CASEGAGIQNTEAFF
TRBJ1-1,NA,TRBV29-1,once,TGCAGCGTTGAAGCGTCAATTTATGAAGCTTTCTTT,CSVEASIYEAFF
TRBJ2-2,TRBD2,TRBV7-9,NA,TGTGCCAGCAGCCCAACGAGCGGGAGGTTGAACACCGGGGAGCTGTTTTTT,CASSPTSGRLNTGELFF
TRBJ2-7,NA,TRBV12-3/TRBV12-4,NA,TGTGCCAGCAGGGGCTCTACCTACGAGCAGTACTTC,CASRGSTYEQYF
TRBJ1-6,NA,TRBV18,once,TGTGCCAGCTCACCAAGTACCAGGCAGGGTTCACCCCTCCACTTT,CASSPSTRQGSPLHF